A single TCR beta chain is shown here with its context. CDR3 length equals 13 residues. Germline V lookup: CDR1 LGHDT, CDR2 YNNKEL (reference sequence). V lost 1 base and J 7 bases, leaving 10 bases between the germline ends. Profiling relied on immunoSEQ multiplex PCR, and the TCRdb table lists in-frame clones only, not all of them. Of roughly 400,000 clones listed, approximately 89% are singletons. These data come from a study of blood T cell repertoires in COVID-19. Study summary: Samples representing acute and convalescent COVID-19 were sourced from the United States, Italy and Spain.

During the 2 weeks before they entered the study, exposed participants had met someone with a PCR-confirmed or clinician-diagnosed COVID-19 case. Sequencing was performed on PBMCs or T cells enriched from blood (not recorded which). The source of this sequence is a woman between 40 and 55 years old who had been exposed to COVID-19. This sequence joins TRBV3-1 (or the pseudogene TRBV3-2) and TRBJ2-5; D is ambiguous. Here the CDR3 DNA reads TGTGCCAGCAGCCAAGTAAGGTGGGCGACCCAGTACTTC. Translating gives CASSQVRWATQYF.